Listed here is a single T cell receptor (beta chain). Between the trimmed V and J ends, which lost 8 bases and 1 base, there was a span of 12 bases. Per germline, CDR1 MDHEN and CDR2 SYDVKM. This CDR3 comprises 14 residues. This sample is part of a study of blood T cell repertoires in COVID-19. Study processing details: The assay estimated nucleated cells by amplifying reference gene primers. Clones were read by immunoSEQ multiplex PCR, and TCRdb kept only the in-frame ones, dropping some. The D gene and trimming were derived from the DNA, and the V and J assignments and clone size from that table. Here the sample spans over 350,000 clones, around 89% being singletons.

The sequenced sample was peripheral blood. This receptor was obtained from a woman aged 25-40 years with acute or convalescent COVID-19. The rearrangement uses TRBV28 and TRBJ1-3; D perhaps matches TRBD1 (6 bases). As DNA, the CDR3 is TGTGCCAGCCTGGACAGCAATTCTGGAAACACCATATATTTT. This encodes CASLDSNSGNTIYF.